Given below is one TCR beta chain in context. V lost 3 bases, J lost 6 bases, and 3 bases stayed unmatched. Germline lookup yields CDR1 SGDLS and CDR2 YYNGEE. This CDR3 comprises 12 residues. This record comes from a study of cytomegalovirus exposure and HLA in healthy donors. Primers: 60 Vbeta forward and 13 Jbeta reverse. The assay was immunoSEQ multiplex PCR, and TCRdb's table has in-frame clones only and misses some. The sample yields about 100,000 clones, roughly 78% seen once. The material sequenced was PBMCs. The J gene is TRBJ2-7, the V gene TRBV9; 7 bases agree with TRBD1. The receptor was derived from a woman aged 55-70 years in good health and CMV-seronegative. DNA for the CDR3: TGTGCCAGCAGCGGTACAGGGGTCGAGCAGTACTTC. Amino acid sequence: CASSGTGVEQYF.